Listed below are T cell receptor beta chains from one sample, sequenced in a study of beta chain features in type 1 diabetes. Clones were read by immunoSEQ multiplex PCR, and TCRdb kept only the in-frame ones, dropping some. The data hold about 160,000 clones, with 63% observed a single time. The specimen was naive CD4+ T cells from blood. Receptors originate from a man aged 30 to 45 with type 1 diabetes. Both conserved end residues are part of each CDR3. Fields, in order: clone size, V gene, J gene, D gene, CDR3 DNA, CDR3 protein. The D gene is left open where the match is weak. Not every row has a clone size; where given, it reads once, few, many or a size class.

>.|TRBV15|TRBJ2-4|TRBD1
TGTGCCACCAGCACCTTTCGGGGGACAGGGGAGAGCAAAAACATTCAGTACTTC
CATSTFRGTGESKNIQYF
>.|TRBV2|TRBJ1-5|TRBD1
TGTGCCAGCAGGGGGGACAGGGGAAGCAATCAGCCCCAGCATTTT
CASRGDRGSNQPQHF
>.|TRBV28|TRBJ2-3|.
TGTGCCAGCAGTTTAAGGTCGGATACGCAGTATTTT
CASSLRSDTQYF
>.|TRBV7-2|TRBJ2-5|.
TGTGCCAGCAGCTTGACCCTGGGAGAGACCCAGTACTTC
CASSLTLGETQYF
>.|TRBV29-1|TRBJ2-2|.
TGCAGCGTTGGGGGCGCCGGGGAGCTGTTTTTT
CSVGGAGELFF
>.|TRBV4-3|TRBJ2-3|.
TGCGCCAGCAGCCAAGCTTACTATAGCACAGATACGCAGTATTTT
CASSQAYYSTDTQYF
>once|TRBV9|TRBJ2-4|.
TGTGCCAGCAGCGTAGGGCAGAAAAACATTCAGTACTTC
CASSVGQKNIQYF
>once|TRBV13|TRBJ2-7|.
TGTGCCAGCAGCTTAAAGTTTAAGGTTGGAGCCTACGAGCAGTACTTC
CASSLKFKVGAYEQYF
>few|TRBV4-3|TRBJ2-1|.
TGCGCCAGCAGCCAGGATTTCAGGTGGGCCTACAATGAGCAGTTCTTC
CASSQDFRWAYNEQFF
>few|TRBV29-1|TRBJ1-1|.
TGCAGCGTTGGAGGCAGTCAGAACACTGAAGCTTTCTTT
CSVGGSQNTEAFF
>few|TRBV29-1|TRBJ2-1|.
TGCAGCGTGGAAGGGCTTCGTAATGAGCAGTTCTTC
CSVEGLRNEQFF
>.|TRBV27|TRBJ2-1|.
TGTGCCAGCAGTTCCTTTCAGGGAACCGAGCAGTTCTTC
CASSSFQGTEQFF
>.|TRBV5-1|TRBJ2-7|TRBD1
TGCGCCAGCAGCTTGGGTAGGGACAGGGTAAGGTACGAGCAGTACTTC
CASSLGRDRVRYEQYF
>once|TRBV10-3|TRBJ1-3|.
TGTGCCATCAGTGACAGGGAAGCTGGAAACACCATATATTTT
CAISDREAGNTIYF
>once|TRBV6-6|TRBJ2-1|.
TGTGCCAGCACTCGGGGGCAGTTGCCGGATGAGCAGTTCTTC
CASTRGQLPDEQFF
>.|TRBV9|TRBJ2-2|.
TGTGCCAGCAGCGCCCAGGCGGCGAACACCGGGGAGCTGTTTTTT
CASSAQAANTGELFF
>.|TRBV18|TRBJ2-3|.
TGTGCCAGCTCAGAAGAAACAGATACGCAGTATTTT
CASSEETDTQYF
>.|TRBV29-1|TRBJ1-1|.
TGCAGCGTTGGCGGGGGCGTGAACACTGAAGCTTTCTTT
CSVGGGVNTEAFF
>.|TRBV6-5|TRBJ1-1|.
TGTGCCAGCAGTTACTCGGATAAGGGTTCGAACACTGAAGCTTTCTTT
CASSYSDKGSNTEAFF
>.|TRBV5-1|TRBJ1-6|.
TGCGCCAGCGCCCCCGCGGTGAATTCACCCCTCCACTTT
CASAPAVNSPLHF
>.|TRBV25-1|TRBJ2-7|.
TGTGCCAGCAGTGAATTCGGAGAGCAGTACTTC
CASSEFGEQYF
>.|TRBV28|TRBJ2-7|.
TGTGCCAGCAGTTCAGACAGCTACGAGCAGTACTTC
CASSSDSYEQYF
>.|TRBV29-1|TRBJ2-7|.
TGCAGCGTTGAAGATGGTCAGTCCCATGCCTACGAGCAGTACTTC
CSVEDGQSHAYEQYF
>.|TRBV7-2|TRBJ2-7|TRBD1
TGTGCCAGCAGCCAGACGGGACAGGGGTACGAGCAGTACTTC
CASSQTGQGYEQYF
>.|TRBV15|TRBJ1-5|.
TGTGCCACCAGCAGGGGTGCAGGCGCATATATTCAGCCCCAGCATTTT
CATSRGAGAYIQPQHF
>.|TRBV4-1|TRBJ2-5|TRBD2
TGCGCCAGCAGCCAAGGCGGGGGGGCCGAAGAGACCCAGTACTTC
CASSQGGGAEETQYF
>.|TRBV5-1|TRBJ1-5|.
TGCGCCAGCAGCAGAACAGGGACGGGTCAGCCCCAGCATTTT
CASSRTGTGQPQHF
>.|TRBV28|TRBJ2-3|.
TGTGCCAGCAGCCGCACAGATACGCAGTATTTT
CASSRTDTQYF
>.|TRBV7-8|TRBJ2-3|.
TGTGCCAGCAGCTTGCGGGCGGGGGCGCTCGTAGATACGCAGTATTTT
CASSLRAGALVDTQYF
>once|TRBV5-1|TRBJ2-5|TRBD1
TGCGCCAGCAGCTTGGAATTGTGGGGGACAGGAGATCAAGAGACCCAGTACTTC
CASSLELWGTGDQETQYF
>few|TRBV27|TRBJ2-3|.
TGTGCCAGTTCCCTCGGGCCTAGCGGCACAGATACGCAGTATTTT
CASSLGPSGTDTQYF
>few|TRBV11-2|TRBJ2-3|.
TGTGCCAGCAGCGTGGTCCTTCATACGCAGTATTTT
CASSVVLHTQYF
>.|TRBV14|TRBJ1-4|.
TGTGCCAGCAGCCTCTCACATGGGGATGAAAAACTGTTTTTT
CASSLSHGDEKLFF
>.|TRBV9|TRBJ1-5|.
TGTGCCAGCAGTCGAAGGGCGGATTCCAATCAGCCCCAGCATTTT
CASSRRADSNQPQHF
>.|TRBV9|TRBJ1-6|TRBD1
TGTGCCAGCAGTTTCCTCGGGACAGGGGCCTCACCCCTCCACTTT
CASSFLGTGASPLHF
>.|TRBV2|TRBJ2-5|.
TGTGCCAGCAGTGAATCGGGGGAAGAGACCCAGTACTTC
CASSESGEETQYF
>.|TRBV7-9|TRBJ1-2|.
TGTGCCAGCAGCACGAGACAGCGGGCTAACTATGGCTACACCTTC
CASSTRQRANYGYTF
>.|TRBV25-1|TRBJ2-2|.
TGTGCCAGCAGTGAACGTCGGTCTGGCGGCGGGGAGCTGTTTTTT
CASSERRSGGGELFF
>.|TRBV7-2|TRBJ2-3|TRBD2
TGTGCCAGCAGCTTAGACGGGGGGGGCACAGATACGCAGTATTTT
CASSLDGGGTDTQYF
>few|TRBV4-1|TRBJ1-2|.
TGCGCCAGCAGCTGGACCGATAGACTGTATGGCTACACCTTC
CASSWTDRLYGYTF
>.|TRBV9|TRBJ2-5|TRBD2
TGTGCCAGCAGCGCAGCGAGGGGAGGGGAGACCCAGTACTTC
CASSAARGGETQYF
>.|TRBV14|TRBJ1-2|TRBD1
TGTGCCAGCAGCCAAGCCTACAGGGGGGGATATGGCTACACCTTC
CASSQAYRGGYGYTF
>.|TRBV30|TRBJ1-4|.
TGTGCCTGGAACAGGGTGAGCGAAAAACTGTTTTTT
CAWNRVSEKLFF
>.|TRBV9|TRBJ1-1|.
TGTGCCAGCAGCGTAGTAATGAACACTGAAGCTTTCTTT
CASSVVMNTEAFF
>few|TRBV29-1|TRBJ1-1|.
TGCAGCGGAGGCGGGGAAACTGAAGCTTTCTTT
CSGGGETEAFF
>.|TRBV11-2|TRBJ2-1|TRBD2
TGTGCCAGCAGCTTAGACCGGGGGGAGGTGTGGGATGAGCAGTTCTTC
CASSLDRGEVWDEQFF
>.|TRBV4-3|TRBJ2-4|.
TGCGCCAGCAGCCAAGATCGTGACGTGATAGCCAAAAACATTCAGTACTTC
CASSQDRDVIAKNIQYF
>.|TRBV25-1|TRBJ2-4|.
TGTGCCAGCAGTGAAGCGGATCACTTC
CASSEADHF
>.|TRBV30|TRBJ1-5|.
TGTGCCTGGAGTGTACTGGGTCAGCCCCAGCATTTT
CAWSVLGQPQHF
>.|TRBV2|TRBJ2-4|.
TGTGCCAGCAGTGGCCCTATAGCCAAAAACATTCAGTACTTC
CASSGPIAKNIQYF
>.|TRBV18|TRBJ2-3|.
TGTGCCAGCTCATCCGAGGAGCGCACAGATACGCAGTATTTT
CASSSEERTDTQYF
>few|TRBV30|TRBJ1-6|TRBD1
TGTGCCTGGACCGGGACAGGGGGAAATTCACCCCTCCACTTT
CAWTGTGGNSPLHF
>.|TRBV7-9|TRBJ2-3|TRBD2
TGTGCCAGCAGCTCCTTAGCGGGGGGCATGACAGATACGCAGTATTTT
CASSSLAGGMTDTQYF
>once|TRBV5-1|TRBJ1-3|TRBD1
TGCGCCAGCAGCTTCGGGGACAGGGCCTCTGGAAACACCATATATTTT
CASSFGDRASGNTIYF